The clone carrying this T cell receptor (beta chain) was observed many times. Its antigen is undetermined. This sample was included in a study of glioma-infiltrating T cells. Regarding the study as a whole: Above-expected tissue-blood divergence occurred in all gliomas, most in low-grade ones. Very few CDR3 sequences were shared between tissue and blood.

CDR1 LGHNA and CDR2 YSLEER come from the germline V gene. Losses at the gene ends were 0 bases for V and 8 bases for J; bases not matched to a gene: 7. The CDR3 has 16 residues. TCR alpha and beta CDR3 regions were amplified from RNA using iRepertoire nested multiplex PCR. One-step reverse transcription and amplification started from roughly 100-400 ng of tissue mRNA or PBMC total RNA. One entry per CDR3 protein, called by TCRdb with MiXCR from the multiplex PCR reads. Among approximately 110,000 distinct CDR3 sequences, about 25% were seen once, and the ten largest hold 35%. This TCR came from a human donor with low-grade glioma or glioblastoma, undergoing nonglioma brain surgery, or in good health (not recorded which). The genes are TRBV4-3 and TRBJ2-1; 10 bases align to TRBD1. The sequenced sample consisted of glioma tissue, nonneoplastic brain tissue, or PBMCs (not recorded which). The CDR3 bases are TGCGCCAGCAGCCAAGATGCCGGGGACAGGGGAGATGAGCAGTTCTTC. Amino acid sequence: CASSQDAGDRGDEQFF.